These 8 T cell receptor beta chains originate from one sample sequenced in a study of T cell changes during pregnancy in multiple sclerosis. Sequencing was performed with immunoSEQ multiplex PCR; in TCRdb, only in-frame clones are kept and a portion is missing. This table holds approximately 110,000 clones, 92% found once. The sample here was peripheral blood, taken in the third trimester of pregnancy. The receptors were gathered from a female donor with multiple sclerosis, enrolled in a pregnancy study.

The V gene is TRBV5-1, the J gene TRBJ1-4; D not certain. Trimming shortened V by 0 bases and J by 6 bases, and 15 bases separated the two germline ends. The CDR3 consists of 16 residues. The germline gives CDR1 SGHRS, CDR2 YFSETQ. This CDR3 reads CASSLEGPLGDEKLFF. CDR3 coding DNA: TGCGCCAGCAGCTTGGAGGGCCCCTTGGGAGATGAAAAACTGTTTTTT.

The CDR3 DNA sequence: TGTGCCAGCAGCATTAGCGGGATACACACAGATACGCAGTATTTT. Its protein is CASSISGIHTDTQYF. This chain uses TRBV11-2 with TRBJ2-3; 8 bases align to TRBD2. The CDR3 spans 15 residues. Germline V gene sequence: CDR1 SGHAT, CDR2 FQNNGV. After removal of 5 bases from V and 2 bases from J, the junction contained 6 bases not matched to a gene. The full variable domain, with the rest looked up from reference TRBV11-2 and TRBJ2-3, is EAGVAQSPRYKIIEKRQSVAFWCNPISGHATLYWYQQILGQGPKLLIQFQNNGVVDDSQLPKDRFSAERLKGVDSTLKIQPAKLEDSAVYLCASSISGIHTDTQYFGPGTRLTVL.

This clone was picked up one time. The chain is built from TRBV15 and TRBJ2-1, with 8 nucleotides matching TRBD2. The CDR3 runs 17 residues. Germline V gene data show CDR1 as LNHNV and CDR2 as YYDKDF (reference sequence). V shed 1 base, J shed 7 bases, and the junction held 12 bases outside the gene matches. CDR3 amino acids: CATSRAARGALGNEQFF. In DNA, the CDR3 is TGTGCCACCAGCAGAGCCGCGCGGGGGGCCCTCGGGAATGAGCAGTTCTTC.

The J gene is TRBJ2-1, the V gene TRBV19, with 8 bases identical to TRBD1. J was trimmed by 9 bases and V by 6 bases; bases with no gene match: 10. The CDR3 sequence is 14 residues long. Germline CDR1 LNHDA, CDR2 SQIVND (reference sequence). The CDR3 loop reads CASRPDRALGEQFF. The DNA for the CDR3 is TGTGCCAGTAGACCGGACAGGGCTCTCGGTGAGCAGTTCTTC.

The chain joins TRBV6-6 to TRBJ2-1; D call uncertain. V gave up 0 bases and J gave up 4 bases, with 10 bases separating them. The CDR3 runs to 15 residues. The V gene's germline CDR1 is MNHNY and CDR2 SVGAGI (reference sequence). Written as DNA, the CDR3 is TGTGCCAGCAGTTACTCCCCTGGCTCATACAATGAGCAGTTCTTC. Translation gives CASSYSPGSYNEQFF.

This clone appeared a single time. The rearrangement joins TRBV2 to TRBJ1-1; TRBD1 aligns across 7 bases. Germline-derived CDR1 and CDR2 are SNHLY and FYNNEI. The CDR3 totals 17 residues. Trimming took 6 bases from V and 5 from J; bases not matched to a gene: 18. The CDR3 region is CASSFRQGGVAATEAFF. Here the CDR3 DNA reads TGTGCCAGCAGCTTCCGACAGGGAGGAGTTGCGGCGACTGAAGCTTTCTTT.

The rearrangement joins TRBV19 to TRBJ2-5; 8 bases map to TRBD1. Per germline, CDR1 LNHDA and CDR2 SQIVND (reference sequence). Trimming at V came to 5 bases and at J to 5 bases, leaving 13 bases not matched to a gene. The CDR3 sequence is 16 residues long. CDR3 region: CASSPRATGVGETQYF. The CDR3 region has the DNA TGTGCCAGTAGTCCTCGGGCGACAGGGGTGGGGGAGACCCAGTACTTC.

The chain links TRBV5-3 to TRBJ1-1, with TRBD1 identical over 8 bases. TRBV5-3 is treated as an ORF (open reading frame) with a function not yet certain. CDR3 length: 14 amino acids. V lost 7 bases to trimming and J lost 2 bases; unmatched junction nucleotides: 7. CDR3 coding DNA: TGTGCCAGACGCGCCACAGGGGGAAACACTGAAGCTTTCTTT. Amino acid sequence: CARRATGGNTEAFF.